These T cell receptor beta chains were read from a single sample in a study of T cell repertoires in cytomegalovirus infection. TCRdb re-called the reads through MiXCR, storing one row per CDR3 protein. This repertoire shows about 230,000 distinct CDR3 sequences, around 6.6% found once; its top ten account for more than 5.5%. Sequences were obtained from PBMCs. The receptors were sampled from a human donor in good health (CMV status not recorded). Some clones in this sample may be carry-over from other donors' samples. The CDR3 runs from the conserved cysteine through the conserved F or W. A D gene is named only where the DNA matches it firmly. Only some rows state a clone size, as once, few, many or a class for expanded clones.

clone_size | j_call | d_call | v_call | cdr3_aa | cdr3_nt
many | TRBJ1-1 | - | TRBV23-1 | CASSQPGAEAFF | TGCGCCAGCAGTCAGCCCGGCGCCGAAGCTTTCTTT
many | TRBJ2-3 | - | TRBV29-1 | CSVVGPIEDTQYF | TGCAGCGTTGTTGGACCGATAGAAGATACGCAGTATTTT
many | TRBJ2-3 | TRBD2 | TRBV20-1 | CSASGLAAGADTQYF | TGCAGTGCTAGTGGACTAGCCGCCGGAGCAGATACGCAGTATTTT
many | TRBJ2-6 | TRBD1 | TRBV19 | CASSITHLRGPMAGANVLTF | TGTGCCAGTAGTATAACCCACCTCAGGGGGCCCATGGCTGGGGCCAACGTCCTGACTTTC
- | TRBJ2-1 | - | TRBV28 | CASDSGGTYNEQFF | TGTGCCAGTGACTCGGGGGGCACATACAATGAGCAGTTCTTC
many | TRBJ2-5 | TRBD2 | TRBV4-2 | CASSRSGTSGETQYF | TGTGCCAGCAGCCGTTCCGGGACTAGCGGCGAGACCCAGTACTTC
- | TRBJ1-2 | - | TRBV5-6 | CASCFRRADYGYTF | TGTGCCAGTTGCTTCCGGAGGGCGGACTATGGCTACACCTTC
few | TRBJ2-3 | - | TRBV29-1 | CSADRSTDTQYF | TGCAGCGCTGACAGGAGCACAGATACGCAGTATTTT
- | TRBJ2-1 | TRBD1 | TRBV29-1 | CSVEGTGFDNEQFF | TGCAGCGTTGAGGGGACAGGGTTCGACAATGAGCAGTTCTTC
many | TRBJ2-7 | - | TRBV11-2 | CASSLGDFYEQYF | TGTGCCAGCAGCTTAGGCGATTTCTACGAGCAGTACTTC
many | TRBJ2-3 | - | TRBV12-3/TRBV12-4 | CACRIAGGYTDTQYF | TGTGCCTGTCGCATCGCAGGGGGGTATACAGATACGCAGTATTTT
- | TRBJ1-1 | - | TRBV29-1 | CSVASNRPEAFF | TGCAGCGTCGCCTCCAATAGGCCTGAAGCTTTCTTT
many | TRBJ2-5 | - | TRBV7-9 | CASSQPRTVQETQYF | TGTGCCAGCAGCCAACCGAGGACAGTCCAAGAGACCCAGTACTTC
many | TRBJ1-1 | - | TRBV7-9 | CASSSWGGKNTEAFF | TGTGCCAGCAGCTCGTGGGGAGGGAAGAACACTGAAGCTTTCTTT
many | TRBJ1-1 | TRBD1 | TRBV6-9 | CASSSTVKTGMNTEAFF | TGTGCCAGCAGTTCAACTGTCAAGACAGGGATGAACACTGAAGCTTTCTTT
few | TRBJ1-5 | - | TRBV20-1 | CSASQGKDQPQHF | TGCAGTGCTAGTCAGGGGAAAGATCAGCCCCAGCATTTT
- | TRBJ1-5 | - | TRBV12-3/TRBV12-4 | CASSLDQGRQPQHF | TGTGCCAGCAGTTTAGATCAGGGACGGCAGCCCCAGCATTTT
- | TRBJ2-7 | - | TRBV5-5 | CASSPITSGPYEQYF | TGTGCCAGCAGTCCGATTACATCAGGTCCCTACGAGCAGTACTTC
few | TRBJ2-1 | TRBD2 | TRBV4-2 | CASSSLAGGSNEQFF | TGTGCCAGCAGCTCCCTAGCGGGGGGCTCAAATGAGCAGTTCTTC
many | TRBJ2-1 | TRBD2 | TRBV14 | CASSPSSGGNEQFF | TGTGCCAGCAGCCCTTCTAGCGGGGGCAATGAGCAGTTCTTC
few | TRBJ1-4 | - | TRBV14 | CASSPPEGGTEKLFF | TGTGCCAGCAGCCCCCCGGAGGGGGGGACAGAAAAACTGTTTTTT
few | TRBJ2-5 | TRBD2 | TRBV20-1 | CSAIRLAGTQETQYF | TGCAGTGCTATTAGACTAGCGGGTACCCAAGAGACCCAGTACTTC
many | TRBJ1-1 | TRBD1 | TRBV6-2/TRBV6-3 | CASSYLRQGETEAFF | TGTGCCAGCAGTTACCTCCGACAGGGAGAGACTGAAGCTTTCTTT
many | TRBJ1-1 | - | TRBV19 | CASSIGLVEAFF | TGTGCCAGTAGTATAGGTCTCGTTGAAGCTTTCTTT
many | TRBJ1-1 | TRBD1 | TRBV7-9 | CASRPQGGDTEAFF | TGTGCCAGCAGGCCTCAGGGGGGGGACACTGAAGCTTTCTTT
few | TRBJ2-3 | - | TRBV6-5 | CASMGNTDTQYF | TGTGCCAGCATGGGGAACACAGATACGCAGTATTTT
many | TRBJ1-1 | - | TRBV7-2 | CASSLARENTEAFF | TGTGCCAGCAGCTTAGCCCGGGAGAACACTGAAGCTTTCTTT
- | TRBJ2-1 | - | TRBV29-1 | CSVGGTLIKVYNEQFF | TGCAGCGTTGGGGGCACATTGATAAAGGTCTACAATGAGCAGTTCTTC
many | TRBJ2-1 | TRBD2 | TRBV7-9 | CAISTSGGTNEQFF | TGTGCCATTTCGACTAGCGGGGGTACCAATGAGCAGTTCTTC
many | TRBJ1-5 | - | TRBV7-2 | CASSLGVAGWEHSNQPQHF | TGTGCCAGCAGCTTAGGAGTTGCAGGGTGGGAGCATAGCAATCAGCCCCAGCATTTT
many | TRBJ1-1 | - | TRBV7-2 | CASSLAGGYTEAFF | TGTGCCAGCAGCTTAGCGGGAGGGTACACTGAAGCTTTCTTT
many | TRBJ1-6 | TRBD1 | TRBV24-1 | CATSDPSRQGNSPLHF | TGTGCCACCAGTGATCCATCCCGACAGGGGAATTCACCCCTCCACTTT
many | TRBJ2-7 | - | TRBV28 | CASSTYEQYF | TGTGCCAGCTCCACATACGAGCAGTACTTC
many | TRBJ1-5 | - | TRBV7-2 | CASSLEDSSNQPQHF | TGTGCCAGCAGCTTAGAGGATTCTAGCAATCAGCCCCAGCATTTT
many | TRBJ2-3 | - | TRBV7-8 | CASSLASGSTDTQYF | TGTGCCAGCAGCTTAGCGTCAGGTAGCACAGATACGCAGTATTTT
- | TRBJ2-3 | TRBD2 | TRBV5-8 | CASSPRLAGADTQYF | TGTGCCAGCAGCCCAAGACTAGCGGGAGCAGATACGCAGTATTTT
many | TRBJ1-2 | - | TRBV29-1 | CSVDGPPSVVYGYTF | TGCAGCGTTGACGGGCCCCCTTCCGTCGTCTATGGCTACACCTTC
many | TRBJ2-7 | - | TRBV7-9 | CASSSVGAINEQYF | TGTGCCAGCAGCTCCGTCGGAGCGATCAACGAGCAGTACTTC
- | TRBJ1-2 | - | TRBV28 | CASRPNRVPNYGYTF | TGTGCCAGCAGACCGAACAGGGTCCCCAACTATGGCTACACCTTC
once | TRBJ2-7 | TRBD2 | TRBV30 | CTWMPGRRHYEQYF | TGTACCTGGATGCCCGGGAGGAGGCACTACGAGCAGTACTTC
few | TRBJ2-7 | - | TRBV2 | CASKGPSYEQYF | TGTGCCAGCAAGGGTCCTTCTTACGAGCAGTACTTC